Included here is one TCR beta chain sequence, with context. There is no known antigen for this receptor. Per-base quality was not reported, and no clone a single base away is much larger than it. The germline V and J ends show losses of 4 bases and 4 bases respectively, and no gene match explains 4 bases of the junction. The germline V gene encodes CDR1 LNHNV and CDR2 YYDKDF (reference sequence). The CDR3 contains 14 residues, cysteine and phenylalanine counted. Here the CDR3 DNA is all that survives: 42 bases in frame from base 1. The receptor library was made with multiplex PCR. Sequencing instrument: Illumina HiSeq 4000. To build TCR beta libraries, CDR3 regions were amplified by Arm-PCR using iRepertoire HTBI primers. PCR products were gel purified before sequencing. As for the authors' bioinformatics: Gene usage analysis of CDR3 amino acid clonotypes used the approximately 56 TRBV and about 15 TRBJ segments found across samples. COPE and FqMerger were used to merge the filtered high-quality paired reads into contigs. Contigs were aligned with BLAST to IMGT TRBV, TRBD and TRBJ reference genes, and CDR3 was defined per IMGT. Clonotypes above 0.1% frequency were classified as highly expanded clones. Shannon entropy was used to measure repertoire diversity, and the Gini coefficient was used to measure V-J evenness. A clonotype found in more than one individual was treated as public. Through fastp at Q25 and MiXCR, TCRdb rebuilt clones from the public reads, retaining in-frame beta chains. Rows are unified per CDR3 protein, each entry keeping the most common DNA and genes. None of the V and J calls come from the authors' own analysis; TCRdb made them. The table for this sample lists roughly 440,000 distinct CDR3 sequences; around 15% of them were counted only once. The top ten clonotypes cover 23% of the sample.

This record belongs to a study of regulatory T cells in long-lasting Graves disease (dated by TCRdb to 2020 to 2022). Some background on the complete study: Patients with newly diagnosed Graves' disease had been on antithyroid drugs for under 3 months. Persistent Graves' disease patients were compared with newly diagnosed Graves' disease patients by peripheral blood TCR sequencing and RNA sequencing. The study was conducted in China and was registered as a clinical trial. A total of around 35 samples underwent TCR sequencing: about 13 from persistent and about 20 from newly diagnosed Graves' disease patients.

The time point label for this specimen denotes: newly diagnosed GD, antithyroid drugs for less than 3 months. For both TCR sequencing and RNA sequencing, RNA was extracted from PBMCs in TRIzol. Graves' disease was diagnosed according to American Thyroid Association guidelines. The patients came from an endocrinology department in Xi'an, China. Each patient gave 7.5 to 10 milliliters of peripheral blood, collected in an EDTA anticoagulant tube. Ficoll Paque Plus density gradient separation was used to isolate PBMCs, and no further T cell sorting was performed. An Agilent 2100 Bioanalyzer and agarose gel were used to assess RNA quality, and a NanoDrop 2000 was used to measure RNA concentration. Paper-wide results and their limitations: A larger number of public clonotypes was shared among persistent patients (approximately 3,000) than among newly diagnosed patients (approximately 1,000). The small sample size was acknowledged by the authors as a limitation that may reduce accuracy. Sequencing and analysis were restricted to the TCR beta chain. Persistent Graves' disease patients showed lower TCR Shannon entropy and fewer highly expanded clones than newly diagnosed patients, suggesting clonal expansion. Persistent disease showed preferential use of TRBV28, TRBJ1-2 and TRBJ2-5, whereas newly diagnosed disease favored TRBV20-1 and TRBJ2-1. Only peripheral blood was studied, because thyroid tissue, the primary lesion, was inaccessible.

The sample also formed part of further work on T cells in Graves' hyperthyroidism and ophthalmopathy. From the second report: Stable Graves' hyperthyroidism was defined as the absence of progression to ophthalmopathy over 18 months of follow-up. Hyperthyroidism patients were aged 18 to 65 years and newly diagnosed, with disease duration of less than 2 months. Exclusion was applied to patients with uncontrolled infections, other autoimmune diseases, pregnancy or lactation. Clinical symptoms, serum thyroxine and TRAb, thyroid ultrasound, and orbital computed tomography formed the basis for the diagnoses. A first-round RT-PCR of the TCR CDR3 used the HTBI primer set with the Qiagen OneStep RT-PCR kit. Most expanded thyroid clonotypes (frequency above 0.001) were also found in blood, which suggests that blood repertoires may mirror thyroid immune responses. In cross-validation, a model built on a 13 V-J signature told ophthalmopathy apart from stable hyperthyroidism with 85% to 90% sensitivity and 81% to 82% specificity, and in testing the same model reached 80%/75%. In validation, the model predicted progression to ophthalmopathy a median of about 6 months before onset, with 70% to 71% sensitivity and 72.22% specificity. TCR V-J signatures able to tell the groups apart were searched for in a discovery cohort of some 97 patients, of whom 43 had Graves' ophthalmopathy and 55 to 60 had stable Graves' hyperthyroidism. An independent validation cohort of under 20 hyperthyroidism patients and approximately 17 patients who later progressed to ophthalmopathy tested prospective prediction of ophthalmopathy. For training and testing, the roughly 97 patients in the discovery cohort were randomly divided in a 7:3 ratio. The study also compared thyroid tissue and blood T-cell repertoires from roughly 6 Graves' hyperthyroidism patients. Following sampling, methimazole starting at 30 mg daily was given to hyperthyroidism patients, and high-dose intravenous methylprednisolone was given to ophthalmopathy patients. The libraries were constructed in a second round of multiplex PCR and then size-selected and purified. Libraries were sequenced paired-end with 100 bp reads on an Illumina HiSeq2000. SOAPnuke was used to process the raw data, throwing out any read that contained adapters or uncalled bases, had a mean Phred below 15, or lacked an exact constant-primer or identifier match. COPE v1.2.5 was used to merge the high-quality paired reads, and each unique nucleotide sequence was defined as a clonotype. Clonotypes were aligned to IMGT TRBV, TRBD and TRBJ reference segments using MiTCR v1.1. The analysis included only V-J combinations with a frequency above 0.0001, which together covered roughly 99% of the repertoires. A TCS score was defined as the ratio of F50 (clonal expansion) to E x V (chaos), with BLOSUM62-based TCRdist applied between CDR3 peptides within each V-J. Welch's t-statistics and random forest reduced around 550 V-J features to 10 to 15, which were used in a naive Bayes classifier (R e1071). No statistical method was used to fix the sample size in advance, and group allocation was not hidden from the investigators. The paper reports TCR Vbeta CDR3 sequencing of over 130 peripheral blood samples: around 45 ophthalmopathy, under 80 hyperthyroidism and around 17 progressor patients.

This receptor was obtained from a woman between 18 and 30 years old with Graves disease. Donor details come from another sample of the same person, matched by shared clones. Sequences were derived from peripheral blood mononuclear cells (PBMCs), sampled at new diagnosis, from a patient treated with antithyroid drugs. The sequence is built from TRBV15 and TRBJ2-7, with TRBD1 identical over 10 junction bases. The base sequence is TGTGCCACCAGCACCGACAGGGGGCTGTACGAGCAGTACTTC. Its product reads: CATSTDRGLYEQYF.